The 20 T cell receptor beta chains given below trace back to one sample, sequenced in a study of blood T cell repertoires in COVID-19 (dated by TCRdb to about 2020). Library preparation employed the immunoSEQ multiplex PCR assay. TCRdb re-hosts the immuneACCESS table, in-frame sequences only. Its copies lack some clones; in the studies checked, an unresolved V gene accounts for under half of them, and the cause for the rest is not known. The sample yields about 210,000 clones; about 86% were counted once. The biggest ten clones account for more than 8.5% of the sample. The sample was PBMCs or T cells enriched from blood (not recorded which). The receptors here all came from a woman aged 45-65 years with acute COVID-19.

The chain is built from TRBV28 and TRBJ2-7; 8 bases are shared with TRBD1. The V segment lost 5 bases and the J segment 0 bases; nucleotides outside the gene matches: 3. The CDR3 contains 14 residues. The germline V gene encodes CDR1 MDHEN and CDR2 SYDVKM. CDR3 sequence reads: CASSRQGISYEQYF. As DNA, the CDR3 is TGTGCCAGCAGTCGACAGGGGATCTCCTACGAGCAGTACTTC.

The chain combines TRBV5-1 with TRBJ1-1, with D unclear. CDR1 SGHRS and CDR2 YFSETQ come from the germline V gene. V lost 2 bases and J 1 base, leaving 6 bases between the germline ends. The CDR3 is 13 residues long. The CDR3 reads CASSLQPNTEAFF. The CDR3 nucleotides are TGCGCCAGCAGCTTACAGCCGAACACTGAAGCTTTCTTT.

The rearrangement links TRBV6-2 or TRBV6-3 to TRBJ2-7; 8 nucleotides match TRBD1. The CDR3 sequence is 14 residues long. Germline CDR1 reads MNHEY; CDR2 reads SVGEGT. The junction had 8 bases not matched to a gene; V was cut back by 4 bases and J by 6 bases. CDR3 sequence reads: CASSFGQGQIEQYF. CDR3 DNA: TGTGCCAGCAGTTTCGGACAGGGTCAGATCGAGCAGTACTTC.

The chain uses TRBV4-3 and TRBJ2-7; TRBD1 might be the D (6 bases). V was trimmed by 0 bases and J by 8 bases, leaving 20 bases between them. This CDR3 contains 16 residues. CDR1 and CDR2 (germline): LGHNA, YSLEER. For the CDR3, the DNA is TGCGCCAGCAGCCAAGATGGTCGTGTCAGGGGCTCACAGCAGTACTTC. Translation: CASSQDGRVRGSQQYF.

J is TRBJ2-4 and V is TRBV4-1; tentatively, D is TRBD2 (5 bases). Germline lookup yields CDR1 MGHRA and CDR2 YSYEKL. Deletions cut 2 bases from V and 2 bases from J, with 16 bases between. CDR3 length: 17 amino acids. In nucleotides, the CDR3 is TGCGCCAGCAGCCAATTAGCCTTGACGGGAACCAAAAACATTCAGTACTTC. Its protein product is CASSQLALTGTKNIQYF.

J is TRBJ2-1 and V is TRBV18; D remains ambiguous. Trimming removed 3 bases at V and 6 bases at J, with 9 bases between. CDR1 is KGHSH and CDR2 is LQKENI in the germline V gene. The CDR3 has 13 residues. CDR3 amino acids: CASSPEKFNEQFF. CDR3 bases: TGTGCCAGCTCACCCGAGAAGTTCAATGAGCAGTTCTTC.

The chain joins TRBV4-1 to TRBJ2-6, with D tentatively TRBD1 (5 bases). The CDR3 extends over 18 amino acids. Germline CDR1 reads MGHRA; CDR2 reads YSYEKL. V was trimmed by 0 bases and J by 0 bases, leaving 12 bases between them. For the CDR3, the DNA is TGCGCCAGCAGCCAAGAGGGGCAGCAGTACTCTGGGGCCAACGTCCTGACTTTC. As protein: CASSQEGQQYSGANVLTF.

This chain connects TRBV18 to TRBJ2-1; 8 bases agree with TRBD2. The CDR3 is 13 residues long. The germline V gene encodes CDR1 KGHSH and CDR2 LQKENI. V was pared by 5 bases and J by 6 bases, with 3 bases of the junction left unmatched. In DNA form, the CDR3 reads TGTGCCAGCTCAGCGACTAGCGTCAATGAGCAGTTCTTC. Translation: CASSATSVNEQFF.

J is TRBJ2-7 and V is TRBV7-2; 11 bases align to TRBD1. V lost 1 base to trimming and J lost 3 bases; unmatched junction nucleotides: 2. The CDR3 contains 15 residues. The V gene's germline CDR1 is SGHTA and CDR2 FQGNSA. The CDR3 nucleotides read TGTGCCAGCAGCTTAGGTGGGACAGGGGGCTACGAGCAGTACTTC. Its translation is CASSLGGTGGYEQYF.

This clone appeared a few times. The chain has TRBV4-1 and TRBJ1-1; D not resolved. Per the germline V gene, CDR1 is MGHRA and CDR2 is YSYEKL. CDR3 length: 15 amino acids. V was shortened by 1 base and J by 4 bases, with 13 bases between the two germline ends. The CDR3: CASSQGVSGRTEAFF. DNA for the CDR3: TGCGCCAGCAGCCAAGGAGTAAGTGGGCGCACTGAAGCTTTCTTT.

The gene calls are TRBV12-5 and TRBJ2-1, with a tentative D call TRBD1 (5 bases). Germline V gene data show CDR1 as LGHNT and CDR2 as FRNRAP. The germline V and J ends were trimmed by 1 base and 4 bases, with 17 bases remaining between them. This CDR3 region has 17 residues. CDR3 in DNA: TGTGCTAGTGGTTTGGAAAGACAGCCCCGACGATACAATGAGCAGTTCTTC. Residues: CASGLERQPRRYNEQFF.

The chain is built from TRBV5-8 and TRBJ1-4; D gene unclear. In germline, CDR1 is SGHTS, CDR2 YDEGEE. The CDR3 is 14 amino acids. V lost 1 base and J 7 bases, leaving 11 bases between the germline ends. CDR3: CASSLYRVTEKLFF. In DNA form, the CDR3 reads TGTGCCAGCAGCTTGTATCGGGTTACTGAAAAACTGTTTTTT.

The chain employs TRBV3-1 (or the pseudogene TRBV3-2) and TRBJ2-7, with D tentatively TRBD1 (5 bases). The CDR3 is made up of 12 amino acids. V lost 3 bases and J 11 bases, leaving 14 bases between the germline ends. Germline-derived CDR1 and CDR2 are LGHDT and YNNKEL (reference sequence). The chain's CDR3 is CASSHYPGRKYF. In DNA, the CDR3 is TGTGCCAGCAGCCATTACCCAGGGCGTAAGTACTTC.

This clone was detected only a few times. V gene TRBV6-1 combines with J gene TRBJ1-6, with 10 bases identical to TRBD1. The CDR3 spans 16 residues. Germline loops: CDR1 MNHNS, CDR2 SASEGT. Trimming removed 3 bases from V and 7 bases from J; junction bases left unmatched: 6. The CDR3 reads CASSDTGTGANSPLHF. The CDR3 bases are TGTGCCAGCAGTGACACCGGGACAGGGGCAAATTCACCCCTCCACTTT.

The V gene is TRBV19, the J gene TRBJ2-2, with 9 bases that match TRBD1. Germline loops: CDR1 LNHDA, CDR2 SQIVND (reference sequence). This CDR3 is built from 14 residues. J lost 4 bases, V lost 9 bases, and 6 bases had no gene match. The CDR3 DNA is TGTGCCAGCACACAGGGGGCGATCACCGGGGAGCTGTTTTTT. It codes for CASTQGAITGELFF.

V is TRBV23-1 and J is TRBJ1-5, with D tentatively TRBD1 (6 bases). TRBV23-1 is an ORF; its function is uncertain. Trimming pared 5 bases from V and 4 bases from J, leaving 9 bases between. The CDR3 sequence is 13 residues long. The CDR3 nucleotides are TGCGCCAGCAGTGGGGACACGAATCAGCCCCAGCATTTT. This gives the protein CASSGDTNQPQHF.

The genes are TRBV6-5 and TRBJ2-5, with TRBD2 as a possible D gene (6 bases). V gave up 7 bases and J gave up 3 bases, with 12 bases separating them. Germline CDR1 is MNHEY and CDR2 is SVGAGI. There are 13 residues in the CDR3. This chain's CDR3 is CASTDRGKETQYF. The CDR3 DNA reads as TGTGCCAGCACCGATCGGGGGAAAGAGACCCAGTACTTC.

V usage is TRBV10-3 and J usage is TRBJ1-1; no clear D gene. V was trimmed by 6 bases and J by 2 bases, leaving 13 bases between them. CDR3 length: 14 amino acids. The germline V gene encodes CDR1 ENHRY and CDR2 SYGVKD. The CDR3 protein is CAIRTPIDNTEAFF. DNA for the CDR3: TGTGCCATCAGAACCCCTATAGATAACACTGAAGCTTTCTTT.

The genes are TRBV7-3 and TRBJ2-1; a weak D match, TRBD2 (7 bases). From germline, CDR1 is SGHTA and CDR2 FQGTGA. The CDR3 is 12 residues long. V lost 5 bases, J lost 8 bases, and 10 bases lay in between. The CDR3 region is CASSPGGYEQFF. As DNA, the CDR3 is TGTGCCAGCAGCCCGGGGGGCTATGAGCAGTTCTTC.

The CDR3 nucleotides read TGCGCCAGCAGCTCAGGTGCGGGACCCTCACTAGAGACCCAGTACTTC. Translated: CASSSGAGPSLETQYF. The chain is built from TRBV5-1 and TRBJ2-5, with TRBD2 as a possible D gene (6 bases). This CDR3 contains 16 residues. The germline gives CDR1 SGHRS, CDR2 YFSETQ. Trimming pared 3 bases from V and 4 bases from J, leaving 19 bases between.